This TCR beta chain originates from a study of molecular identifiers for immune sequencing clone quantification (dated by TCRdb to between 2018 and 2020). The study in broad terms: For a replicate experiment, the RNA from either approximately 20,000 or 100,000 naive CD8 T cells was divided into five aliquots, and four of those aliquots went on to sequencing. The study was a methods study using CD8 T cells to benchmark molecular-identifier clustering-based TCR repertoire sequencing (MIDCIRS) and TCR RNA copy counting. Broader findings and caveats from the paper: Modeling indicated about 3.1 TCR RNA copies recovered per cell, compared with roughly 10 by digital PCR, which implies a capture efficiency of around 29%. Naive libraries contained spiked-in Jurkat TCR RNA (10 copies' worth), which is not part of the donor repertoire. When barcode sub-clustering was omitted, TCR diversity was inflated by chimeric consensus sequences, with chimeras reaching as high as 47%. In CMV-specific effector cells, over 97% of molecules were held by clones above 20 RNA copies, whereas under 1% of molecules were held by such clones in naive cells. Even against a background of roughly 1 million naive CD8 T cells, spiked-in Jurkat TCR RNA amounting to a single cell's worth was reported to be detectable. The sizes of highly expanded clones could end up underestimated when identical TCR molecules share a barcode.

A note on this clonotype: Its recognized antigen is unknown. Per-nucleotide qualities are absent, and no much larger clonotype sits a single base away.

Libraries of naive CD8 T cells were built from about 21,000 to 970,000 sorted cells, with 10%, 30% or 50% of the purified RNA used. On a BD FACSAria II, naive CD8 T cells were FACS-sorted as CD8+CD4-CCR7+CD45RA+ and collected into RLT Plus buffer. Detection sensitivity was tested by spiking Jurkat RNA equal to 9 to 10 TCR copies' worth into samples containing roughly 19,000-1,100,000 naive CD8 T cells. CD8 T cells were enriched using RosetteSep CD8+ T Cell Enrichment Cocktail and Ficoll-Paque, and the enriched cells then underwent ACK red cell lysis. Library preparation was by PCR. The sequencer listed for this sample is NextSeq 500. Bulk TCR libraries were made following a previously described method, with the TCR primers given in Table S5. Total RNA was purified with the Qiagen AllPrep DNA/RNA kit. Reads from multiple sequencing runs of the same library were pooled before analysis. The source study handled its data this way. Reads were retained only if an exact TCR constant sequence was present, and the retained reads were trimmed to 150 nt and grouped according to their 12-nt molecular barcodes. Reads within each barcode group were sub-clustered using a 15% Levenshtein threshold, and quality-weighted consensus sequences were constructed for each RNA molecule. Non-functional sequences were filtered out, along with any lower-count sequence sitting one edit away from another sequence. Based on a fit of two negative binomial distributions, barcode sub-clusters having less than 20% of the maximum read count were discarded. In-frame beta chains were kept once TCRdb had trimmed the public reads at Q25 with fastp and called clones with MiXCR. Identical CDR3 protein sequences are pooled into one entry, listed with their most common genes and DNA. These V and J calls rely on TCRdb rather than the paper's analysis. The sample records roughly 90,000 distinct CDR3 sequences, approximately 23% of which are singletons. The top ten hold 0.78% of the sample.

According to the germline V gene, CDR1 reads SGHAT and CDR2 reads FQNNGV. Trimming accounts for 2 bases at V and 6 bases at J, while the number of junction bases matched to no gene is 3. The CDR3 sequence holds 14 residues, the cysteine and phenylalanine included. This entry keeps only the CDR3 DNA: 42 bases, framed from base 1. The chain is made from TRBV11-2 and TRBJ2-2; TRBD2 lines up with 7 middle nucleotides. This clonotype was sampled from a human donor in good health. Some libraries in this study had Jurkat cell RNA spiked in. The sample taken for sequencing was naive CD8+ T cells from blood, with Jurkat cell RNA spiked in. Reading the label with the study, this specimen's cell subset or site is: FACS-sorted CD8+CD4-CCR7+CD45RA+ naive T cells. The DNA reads TGTGCCAGCAGCTTAATCACTAGCGCCGGGGAGCTGTTTTTT. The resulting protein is CASSLITSAGELFF.